The rows below give T cell receptor beta chains drawn from one sample of a study of OX40 agonist ivuxolimab in advanced cancers. Clones were read by immunoSEQ multiplex PCR, and TCRdb kept only the in-frame ones, dropping some. The profile shows some 40,000 clones, approximately 90% of them singletons. Here the sequenced sample was CD4+ or CD8+ T cells sorted from blood, taken in a trial of the OX40 agonist ivuxolimab. All receptors derive from an adult with an advanced solid tumor such as melanoma, head and neck, liver or kidney cancer. The CDR3 runs from the conserved cysteine through the conserved F or W. Fields, in order: CDR3 protein, V gene, J gene.

CASSVATGMEVTGELFF	TRBV9	TRBJ2-2
CASGGGQETQYF	TRBV5-4	TRBJ2-5
CASSELAGPDLSNTQYF	TRBV5-1	TRBJ2-3
CASSYPRDRGNQPQHF	TRBV6-5	TRBJ1-5
CASSWGQGANEKLFF	TRBV7-9	TRBJ1-4
CSVLSNYGYTF	TRBV29-1	TRBJ1-2
CASSVRDRGPTGANVLTF	TRBV9	TRBJ2-6
CASSQGPGVNTEAFF	TRBV4-1	TRBJ1-1
CASTAGTGGLYEQYF	TRBV27	TRBJ2-7
CASSFQPSVMNEQFF	TRBV7-2	TRBJ2-1